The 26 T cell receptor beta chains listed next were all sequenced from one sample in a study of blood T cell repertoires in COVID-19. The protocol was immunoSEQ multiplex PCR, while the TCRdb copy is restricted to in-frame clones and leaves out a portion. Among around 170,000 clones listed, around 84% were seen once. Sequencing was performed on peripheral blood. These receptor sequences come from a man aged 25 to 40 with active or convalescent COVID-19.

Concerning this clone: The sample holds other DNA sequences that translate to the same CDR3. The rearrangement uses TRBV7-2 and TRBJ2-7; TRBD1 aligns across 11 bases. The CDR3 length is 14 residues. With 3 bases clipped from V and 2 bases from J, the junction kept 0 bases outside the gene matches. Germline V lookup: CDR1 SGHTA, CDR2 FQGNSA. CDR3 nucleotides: TGTGCCAGCAGCTTGGGACAGGGGGCCTACGAGCAGTACTTC. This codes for CASSLGQGAYEQYF.

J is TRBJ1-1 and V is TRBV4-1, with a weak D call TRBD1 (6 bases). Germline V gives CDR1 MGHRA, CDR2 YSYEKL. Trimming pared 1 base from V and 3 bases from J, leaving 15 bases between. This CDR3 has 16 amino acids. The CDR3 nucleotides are TGCGCCAGCAGCCAAGCAGGGGTTCCAGTGTACACTGAAGCTTTCTTT. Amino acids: CASSQAGVPVYTEAFF.

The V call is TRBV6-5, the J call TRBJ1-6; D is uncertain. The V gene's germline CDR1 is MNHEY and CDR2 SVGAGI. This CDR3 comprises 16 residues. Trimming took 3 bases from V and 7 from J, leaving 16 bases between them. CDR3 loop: CASSYQAGKINSPLHF. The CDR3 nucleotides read TGTGCCAGCAGTTATCAAGCGGGAAAGATAAATTCACCCCTCCACTTT.

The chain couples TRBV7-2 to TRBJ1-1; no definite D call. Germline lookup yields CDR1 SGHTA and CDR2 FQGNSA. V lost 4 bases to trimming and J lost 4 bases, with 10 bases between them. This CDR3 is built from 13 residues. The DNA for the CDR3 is TGTGCCAGCAGCTCAGGATCCCCCACTGAAGCTTTCTTT. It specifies CASSSGSPTEAFF.

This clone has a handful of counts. CDR3 DNA: TGTGCCAGCAGCCAACAGGGGATCTACAATGAGCAGTTCTTC. Its translation: CASSQQGIYNEQFF. V gene TRBV4-2 combines with J gene TRBJ2-1; the D gene is possibly TRBD1 (6 bases). The V end lost 2 bases, the J end lost 3 bases, and 8 bases lay between the germline ends. CDR1 and CDR2 from the germline V gene are LGHNA and YNFKEQ. There are 14 residues in the CDR3.

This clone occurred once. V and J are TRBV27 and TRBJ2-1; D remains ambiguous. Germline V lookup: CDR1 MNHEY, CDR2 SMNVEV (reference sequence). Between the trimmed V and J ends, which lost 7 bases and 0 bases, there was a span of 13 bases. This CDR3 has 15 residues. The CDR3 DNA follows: TGTGCCAGCAAACCACCCCCAGGCTCCTACAATGAGCAGTTCTTC. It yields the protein CASKPPPGSYNEQFF.

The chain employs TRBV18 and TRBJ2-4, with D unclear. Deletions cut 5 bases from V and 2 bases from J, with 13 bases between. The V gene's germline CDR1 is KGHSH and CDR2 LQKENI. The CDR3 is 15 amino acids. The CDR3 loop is CASSTPQSTKNIQYF. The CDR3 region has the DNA TGTGCCAGCTCAACCCCCCAATCTACCAAAAACATTCAGTACTTC. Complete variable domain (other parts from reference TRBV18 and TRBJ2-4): NAGVMQNPRHLVRRRGQEARLRCSPMKGHSHVYWYRQLPEEGLKFMVYLQKENIIDESGMPKERFSAEFPKEGPSILRIQQVVRGDSAAYFCASSTPQSTKNIQYFGAGTRLSVL.

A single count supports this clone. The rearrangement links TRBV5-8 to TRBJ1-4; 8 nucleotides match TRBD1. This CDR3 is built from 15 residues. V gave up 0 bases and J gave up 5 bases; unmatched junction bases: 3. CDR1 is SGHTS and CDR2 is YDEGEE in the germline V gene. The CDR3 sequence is CASSLGQGWNEKLFF. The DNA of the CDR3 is TGTGCCAGCAGCTTGGGACAGGGGTGGAATGAAAAACTGTTTTTT. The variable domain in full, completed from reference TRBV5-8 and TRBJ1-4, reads EAGVTQSPTHLIKTRGQQATLRCSPISGHTSVYWYQQALGLGLQFLLWYDEGEERNRGNFPPRFSGRQFPNYSSELNVNALELEDSALYLCASSLGQGWNEKLFFGSGTQLSVL.

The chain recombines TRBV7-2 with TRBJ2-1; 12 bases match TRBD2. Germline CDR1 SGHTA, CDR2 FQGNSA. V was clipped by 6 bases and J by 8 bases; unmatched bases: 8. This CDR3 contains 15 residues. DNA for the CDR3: TGTGCCAGCAGACCCCTAGCGGGAGGGCTCGATGAGCAGTTCTTC. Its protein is CASRPLAGGLDEQFF.

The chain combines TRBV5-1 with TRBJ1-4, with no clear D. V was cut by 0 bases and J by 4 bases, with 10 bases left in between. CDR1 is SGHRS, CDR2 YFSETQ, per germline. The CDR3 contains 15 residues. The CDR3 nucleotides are TGCGCCAGCAGCTTGGCGGGGTTGGGTAATGAAAAACTGTTTTTT. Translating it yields CASSLAGLGNEKLFF.

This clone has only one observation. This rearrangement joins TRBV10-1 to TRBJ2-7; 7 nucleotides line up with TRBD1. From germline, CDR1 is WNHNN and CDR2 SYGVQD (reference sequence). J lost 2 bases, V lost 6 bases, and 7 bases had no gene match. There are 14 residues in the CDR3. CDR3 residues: CASSDGDSTYEQYF. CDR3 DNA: TGCGCCAGCAGCGACGGGGACAGTACCTACGAGCAGTACTTC.

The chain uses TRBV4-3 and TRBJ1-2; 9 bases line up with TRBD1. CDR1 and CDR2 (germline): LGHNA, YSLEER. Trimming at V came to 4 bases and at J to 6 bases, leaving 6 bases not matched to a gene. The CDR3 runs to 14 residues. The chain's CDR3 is CASSRDRVRNGYTF. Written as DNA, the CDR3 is TGCGCCAGCAGCCGGGACAGGGTGCGAAATGGCTACACCTTC.

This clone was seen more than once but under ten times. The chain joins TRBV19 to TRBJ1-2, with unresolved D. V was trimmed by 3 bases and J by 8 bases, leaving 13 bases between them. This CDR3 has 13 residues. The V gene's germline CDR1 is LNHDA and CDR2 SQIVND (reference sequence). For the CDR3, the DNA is TGTGCCAGTAGTATGCGGGGTTCTGGGGGCTACACCTTC. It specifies CASSMRGSGGYTF.

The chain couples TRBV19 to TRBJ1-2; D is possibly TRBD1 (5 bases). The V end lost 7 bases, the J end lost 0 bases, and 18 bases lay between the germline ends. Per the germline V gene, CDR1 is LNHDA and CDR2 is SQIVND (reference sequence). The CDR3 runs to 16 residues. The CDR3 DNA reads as TGTGCCAGTACTAAACCCCTTCAGGGATCTAACTATGGCTACACCTTC. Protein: CASTKPLQGSNYGYTF.

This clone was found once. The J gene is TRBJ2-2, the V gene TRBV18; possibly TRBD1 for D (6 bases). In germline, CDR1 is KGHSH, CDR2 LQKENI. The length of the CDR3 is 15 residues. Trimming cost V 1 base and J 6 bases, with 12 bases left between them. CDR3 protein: CASSPQQAGAGELFF. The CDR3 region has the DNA TGTGCCAGCTCACCACAACAGGCAGGGGCCGGGGAGCTGTTTTTT. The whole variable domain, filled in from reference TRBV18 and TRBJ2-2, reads NAGVMQNPRHLVRRRGQEARLRCSPMKGHSHVYWYRQLPEEGLKFMVYLQKENIIDESGMPKERFSAEFPKEGPSILRIQQVVRGDSAAYFCASSPQQAGAGELFFGEGSRLTVL.

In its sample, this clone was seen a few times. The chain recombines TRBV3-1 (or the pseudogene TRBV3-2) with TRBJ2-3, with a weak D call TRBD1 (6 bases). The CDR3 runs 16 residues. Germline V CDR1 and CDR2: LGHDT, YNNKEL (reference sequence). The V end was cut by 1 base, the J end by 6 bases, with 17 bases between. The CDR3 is CASSQGTGPYRDTQYF. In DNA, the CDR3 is TGTGCCAGCAGCCAAGGTACAGGGCCGTACAGGGATACGCAGTATTTT.

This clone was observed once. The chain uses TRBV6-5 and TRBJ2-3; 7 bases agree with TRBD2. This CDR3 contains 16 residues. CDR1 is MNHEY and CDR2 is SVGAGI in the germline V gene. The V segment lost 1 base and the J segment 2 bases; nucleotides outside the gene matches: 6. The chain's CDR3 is CASSYFGGSVTDTQYF. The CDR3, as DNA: TGTGCCAGCAGTTACTTTGGCGGGAGTGTCACAGATACGCAGTATTTT.

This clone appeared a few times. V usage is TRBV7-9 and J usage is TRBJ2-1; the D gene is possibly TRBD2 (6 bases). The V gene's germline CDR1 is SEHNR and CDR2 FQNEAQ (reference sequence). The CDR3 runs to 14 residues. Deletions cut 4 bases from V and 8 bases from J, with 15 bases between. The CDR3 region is CASSSLRTNHEQFF. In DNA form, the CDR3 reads TGTGCCAGCAGCTCTCTTCGGACTAACCATGAGCAGTTCTTC. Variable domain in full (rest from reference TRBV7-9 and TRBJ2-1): DTGVSQNPRHKITKRGQNVTFRCDPISEHNRLYWYRQTLGQGPEFLTYFQNEAQLEKSRLLSDRFSAERPKGSFSTLEIQRTEQGDSAMYLCASSSLRTNHEQFFGPGTRLTVL.

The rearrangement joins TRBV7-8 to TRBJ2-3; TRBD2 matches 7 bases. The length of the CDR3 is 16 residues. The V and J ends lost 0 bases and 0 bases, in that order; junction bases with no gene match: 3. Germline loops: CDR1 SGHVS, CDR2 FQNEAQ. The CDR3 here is CASSLARGFSTDTQYF. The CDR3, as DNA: TGTGCCAGCAGCTTAGCGCGGGGGTTTAGCACAGATACGCAGTATTTT.

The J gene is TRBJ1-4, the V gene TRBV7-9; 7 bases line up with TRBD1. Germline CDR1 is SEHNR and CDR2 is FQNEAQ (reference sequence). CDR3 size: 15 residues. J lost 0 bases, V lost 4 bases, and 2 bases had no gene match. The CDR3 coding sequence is TGTGCCAGCAGCTCTACAGGGGCAACTAATGAAAAACTGTTTTTT. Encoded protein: CASSSTGATNEKLFF.

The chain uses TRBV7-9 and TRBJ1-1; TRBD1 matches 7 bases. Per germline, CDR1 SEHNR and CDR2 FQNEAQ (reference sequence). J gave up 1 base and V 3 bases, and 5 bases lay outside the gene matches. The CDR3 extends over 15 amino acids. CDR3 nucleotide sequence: TGTGCCAGCAGCTTCCCCGGACAGGAGAACACTGAAGCTTTCTTT. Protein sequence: CASSFPGQENTEAFF. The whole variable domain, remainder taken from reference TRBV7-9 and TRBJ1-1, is DTGVSQNPRHKITKRGQNVTFRCDPISEHNRLYWYRQTLGQGPEFLTYFQNEAQLEKSRLLSDRFSAERPKGSFSTLEIQRTEQGDSAMYLCASSFPGQENTEAFFGQGTRLTVV.

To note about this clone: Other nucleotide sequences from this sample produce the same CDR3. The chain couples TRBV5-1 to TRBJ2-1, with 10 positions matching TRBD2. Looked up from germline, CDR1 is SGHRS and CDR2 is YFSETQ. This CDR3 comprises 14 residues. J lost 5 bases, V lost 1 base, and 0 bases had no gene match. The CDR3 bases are TGCGCCAGCAGCTTGACTAGCGGGGACAATGAGCAGTTCTTC. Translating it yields CASSLTSGDNEQFF.

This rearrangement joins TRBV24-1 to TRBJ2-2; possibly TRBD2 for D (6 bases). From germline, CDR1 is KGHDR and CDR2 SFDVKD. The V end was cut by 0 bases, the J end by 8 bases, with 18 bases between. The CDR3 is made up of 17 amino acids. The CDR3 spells CATSDLDSEGRRGELFF. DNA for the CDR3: TGTGCCACCAGTGATTTGGATTCGGAGGGACGGAGAGGGGAGCTGTTTTTT.

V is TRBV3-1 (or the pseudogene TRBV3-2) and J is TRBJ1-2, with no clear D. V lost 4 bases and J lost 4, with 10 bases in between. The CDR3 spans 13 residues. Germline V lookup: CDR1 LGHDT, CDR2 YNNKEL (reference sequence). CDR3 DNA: TGTGCCAGCAGCCCGAAGGAGTTCTATGGCTACACCTTC. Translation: CASSPKEFYGYTF.

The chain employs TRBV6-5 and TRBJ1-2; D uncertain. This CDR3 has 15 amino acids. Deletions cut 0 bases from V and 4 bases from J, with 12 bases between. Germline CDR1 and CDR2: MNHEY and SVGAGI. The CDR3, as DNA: TGTGCCAGCAGTTACTCGAGAGGGATTGGCTATGGCTACACCTTC. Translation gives CASSYSRGIGYGYTF.

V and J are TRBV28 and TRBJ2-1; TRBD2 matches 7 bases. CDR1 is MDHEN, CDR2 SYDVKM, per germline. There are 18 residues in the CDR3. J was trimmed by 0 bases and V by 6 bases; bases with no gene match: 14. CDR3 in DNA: TGTGCCAGCAGCCCCACGTCGGGCCTAGCGGACTCCTACAATGAGCAGTTCTTC. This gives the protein CASSPTSGLADSYNEQFF.